Given below is one T cell receptor (beta chain) in context. The antigen remains undetermined. Tuberculin skin test and IGRA determined adolescents' latent tuberculosis status at entry. This sample is part of a study of T cells in tuberculosis. At the level of the study: A South African cohort included IGRA-negative adolescents, latently infected IGRA-positive adolescents and adults with active tuberculosis.

Findings of the study overall: Selection depended on which cryopreserved specimens were available. The TCR-beta difference was not significant; alpha differences partly reflected length.

CDR1 and CDR2 from the germline V gene are LNHDA and SQIVND (reference sequence). V was cut by 4 bases and J by 0 bases, with 9 bases left in between. The CDR3 spans 15 residues. Here immunoSEQ multiplex PCR was the method, and the copy in TCRdb shows in-frame clones only, minus some. The sample has some 34,000 clones; 85% to 95% are singletons. The J gene is TRBJ2-2, the V gene TRBV19; D perhaps matches TRBD1 (5 bases). The sequence came from a donor aged 10-30 years with latent tuberculosis or without tuberculosis infection. Some clones in this sample may be carry-over from other donors' samples. Material for sequencing was PBMCs. CDR3: CASSRSRANTGELFF. The CDR3 DNA follows: TGTGCCAGTAGTAGGAGCAGGGCGAACACCGGGGAGCTGTTTTTT.